Each of the 14 T cell receptor beta chains below was sequenced from the same sample in a study of blood T cell repertoires in COVID-19. Measured with immunoSEQ multiplex PCR; TCRdb has only the in-frame clones, and not every one. The sample carries about 300,000 clones, almost 90% recorded once. Sequencing was done on a sample of PBMCs or T cells enriched from blood (not recorded which). These receptors originate from a woman aged 18-35 years with acute COVID-19.

J is TRBJ2-5 and V is TRBV5-1; 7 bases map to TRBD1. This CDR3 spans 14 amino acids. The junction had 6 bases not matched to a gene; V was cut back by 3 bases and J by 4 bases. Germline CDR1 and CDR2: SGHRS and YFSETQ. As DNA, the CDR3 is TGCGCCAGCAGCTCCCAGGGGGAAGGAGAGACCCAGTACTTC. Translation gives CASSSQGEGETQYF.

The chain couples TRBV4-1 to TRBJ2-7, with D maybe TRBD2 (6 bases). Trimming stripped 4 bases from V and 5 bases from J, with 18 bases between. The CDR3 has 15 residues. Germline V CDR1 and CDR2: MGHRA, YSYEKL. The CDR3 nucleotides read TGCGCCAGCAGCCTCGGGCCCGGGGGAGGCGACGAGCAGTACTTC. The encoded protein is CASSLGPGGGDEQYF.

V is TRBV6-5 and J is TRBJ2-7; 10 bases are a match to TRBD1. The germline CDR1 and CDR2 sequences are MNHEY and SVGAGI. Germline trimming cut 6 bases from V and 2 bases from J; bases unmatched to any gene: 7. This CDR3 has 15 amino acids. In DNA form, the CDR3 reads TGTGCCAGCAGGCTAACCGGGACAGGGGCCTACGAGCAGTACTTC. Residues: CASRLTGTGAYEQYF.

DNA for the CDR3: TGTGCCAGCAGTGACAGTTTCGGACCCCAGCATTTT. This sequence encodes CASSDSFGPQHF. The chain uses TRBV11-3 and TRBJ1-5; D is possibly TRBD1 (5 bases). V gave up 6 bases and J gave up 10 bases, with 13 bases separating them. This CDR3 has 12 amino acids. Germline V gene data show CDR1 as SGHNT and CDR2 as YENEEA. The full variable domain, completed using reference TRBV11-3 and TRBJ1-5, is EAGVVQSPRYKIIEKKQPVAFWCNPISGHNTLYWYLQNLGQGPELLIRYENEEAVDDSQLPKDRFSAERLKGVDSTLKIQPAELGDSAVYLCASSDSFGPQHFGDGTRLSIL.

For this clone: Other DNA sequences within the sample encode an identical CDR3. The chain joins TRBV9 to TRBJ2-7; D is perhaps TRBD2 (6 bases). Germline assignment: CDR1 SGDLS and CDR2 YYNGEE. V dropped 0 bases and J dropped 0 bases, with 7 bases sitting between them. This CDR3 spans 14 amino acids. CDR3 sequence: CASSVGGDSYEQYF. The CDR3 nucleotides are TGTGCCAGCAGCGTAGGGGGGGACTCCTACGAGCAGTACTTC.

V gene TRBV27 combines with J gene TRBJ1-1; D might be TRBD1 (6 bases). Trimming took 3 bases from V and 6 from J, leaving 17 bases between them. The germline gives CDR1 MNHEY, CDR2 SMNVEV (reference sequence). The CDR3 is made up of 15 amino acids. CDR3 sequence reads: CASSFASGALPEAFF. In DNA, the CDR3 is TGTGCCAGCAGTTTTGCCTCAGGGGCCCTTCCTGAAGCTTTCTTT.

On this clone: Other DNA sequences in this specimen translate into the identical CDR3. V usage is TRBV6-5 and J usage is TRBJ1-5; D is possibly TRBD1 (6 bases). V was trimmed by 5 bases and J by 4 bases, leaving 12 bases between them. Germline-derived CDR1 and CDR2 are MNHEY and SVGAGI. The CDR3 sequence is 14 residues long. The CDR3 sequence: CASSPDRTNQPQHF. Here the CDR3 DNA reads TGTGCCAGCAGTCCGGACAGAACTAATCAGCCCCAGCATTTT.

The V call is TRBV11-2, the J call TRBJ1-3, with a tentative D call TRBD1 (5 bases). V lost 0 bases, J lost 0 bases, and 15 bases lay in between. This CDR3 is built from 18 residues. From germline, CDR1 is SGHAT and CDR2 FQNNGV. The CDR3, as DNA: TGTGCCAGCAGCTTAGATCAGATCAGGAGGGGCTCTGGAAACACCATATATTTT. Translating gives CASSLDQIRRGSGNTIYF.

This chain uses TRBV29-1 with TRBJ2-7; 8 nucleotides agree with TRBD2. Germline trimming cut 5 bases from V and 1 base from J; bases unmatched to any gene: 4. The CDR3 runs to 13 residues. Germline V CDR1 and CDR2: SQVTM, ANQGSEA. The CDR3 region has the DNA TGCAGCGTTTATAGCGGGACTTCCTACGAGCAGTACTTC. This translates into CSVYSGTSYEQYF.

The rearrangement links TRBV7-9 to TRBJ1-4; D is perhaps TRBD1 (5 bases). The CDR3 totals 15 residues. The V and J ends lost 4 bases and 7 bases respectively, with 16 bases between them. Germline lookup yields CDR1 SEHNR and CDR2 FQNEAQ (reference sequence). The CDR3 protein is CASSSLAGAVEKLFF. CDR3 bases: TGTGCCAGCAGCTCCCTGGCTGGGGCGGTTGAAAAACTGTTTTTT. Variable domain in full (rest from reference TRBV7-9 and TRBJ1-4): DTGVSQNPRHKITKRGQNVTFRCDPISEHNRLYWYRQTLGQGPEFLTYFQNEAQLEKSRLLSDRFSAERPKGSFSTLEIQRTEQGDSAMYLCASSSLAGAVEKLFFGSGTQLSVL.

In this sample, this clone turned up once. The CDR3: CASSLGAGWHEQFF. CDR3 nucleotide sequence: TGTGCCAGCAGCTTGGGGGCAGGTTGGCATGAGCAGTTCTTC. The genes are TRBV5-6 and TRBJ2-1; D remains ambiguous. V lost 0 bases to trimming and J lost 8 bases, with 12 bases between them. The CDR3 extends over 14 amino acids. The germline gives CDR1 SGHDT, CDR2 YYEEEE.

The CDR3 DNA follows: TGTGCCAGCAGTTTCAGGGTCAGGCGGAATCAGCCCCAGCATTTT. Its translation is CASSFRVRRNQPQHF. The rearrangement links TRBV27 to TRBJ1-5; D possibly corresponds to TRBD1 (5 bases). Germline CDR1 MNHEY, CDR2 SMNVEV (reference sequence). The germline V and J ends were trimmed by 3 bases and 4 bases, with 13 bases remaining between them. The CDR3 is 15 amino acids.

This chain joins TRBV5-1 and TRBJ2-6; maybe TRBD1 (6 bases). Looked up from germline, CDR1 is SGHRS and CDR2 is YFSETQ. V shed 1 base and J shed 0 bases, with 11 bases lying between them. The CDR3 loop spans 17 amino acids. CDR3 bases: TGCGCCAGCAGCTTGCAATTACAGGGCTCTGGGGCCAACGTCCTGACTTTC. Its translation: CASSLQLQGSGANVLTF.

The V call is TRBV3-1 (or the pseudogene TRBV3-2), the J call TRBJ2-5; 8 bases align to TRBD2. V shed 6 bases, J shed 4 bases, and the junction held 7 bases outside the gene matches. The CDR3 has 14 residues. The germline V gene encodes CDR1 LGHDT and CDR2 YNNKEL (reference sequence). CDR3 nucleotides: TGTGCCAGCAGGCCCGGGACTAGAATAGAGACCCAGTACTTC. This sequence encodes CASRPGTRIETQYF.